This T cell receptor (beta chain) was retrieved from a study of T cell repertoires in cytomegalovirus infection. The study, taken as a whole, reports: Ex vivo responses were dominated by HLA-C-restricted CMV-specific TCR beta clonotypes.

This clonotype was detected ten times or more. Antigen: not known. TCRdb used MiXCR to reprocess the reads, holding one entry per CDR3 protein. The repertoire includes roughly 760,000 distinct CDR3 sequences, approximately 34% of them detected once, and 2.8% sits in the top ten. Germline V CDR1 and CDR2: ENHRY, SYGVKD. The V segment lost 0 bases and the J segment 10 bases; nucleotides outside the gene matches: 8. The CDR3 has 16 residues. This TCR came from a human donor in good health (CMV status not recorded). Some clones in this sample may be carry-over from other donors' samples. The specimen sequenced was PBMCs. The V call is TRBV10-3, the J call TRBJ1-6; the match to TRBD1 covers 8 bases. The CDR3 loop reads CAISESDRGRGSPLHF. The DNA for the CDR3 is TGTGCCATCAGTGAGTCCGACAGGGGAAGAGGGTCACCCCTCCACTTT.